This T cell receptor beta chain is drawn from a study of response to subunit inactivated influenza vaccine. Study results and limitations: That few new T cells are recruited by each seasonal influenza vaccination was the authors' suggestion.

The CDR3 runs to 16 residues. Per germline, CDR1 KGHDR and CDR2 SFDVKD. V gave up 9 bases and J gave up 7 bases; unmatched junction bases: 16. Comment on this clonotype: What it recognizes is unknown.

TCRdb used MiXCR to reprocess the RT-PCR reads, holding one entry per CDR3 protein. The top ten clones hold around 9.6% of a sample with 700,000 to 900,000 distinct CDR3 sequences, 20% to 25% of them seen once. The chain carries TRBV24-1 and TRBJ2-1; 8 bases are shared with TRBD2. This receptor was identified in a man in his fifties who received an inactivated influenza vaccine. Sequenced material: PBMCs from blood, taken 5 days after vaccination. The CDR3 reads CATSHSGRGAGNEQFF. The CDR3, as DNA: TGTGCCACCTCGCATTCCGGGCGGGGGGCCGGGAATGAGCAGTTCTTC.